This TCR beta chain was captured in a study of T cell responses to AZD1222 COVID-19 vaccine. The study's findings and limits: Reportedly, nearly half the spike-specific TCRs target unmutated variant regions. Samples come after the peak T cell response, not at day 14. Only a handful of AZD1222 recipients were seropositive at baseline. The study found Spike-specific TCR breadth and depth rose after two AZD1222 doses.

Clones were sequenced by immunoSEQ multiplex PCR, and TCRdb holds only the in-frame ones, with some missing. This sample has 95,000 to 150,000 clones, with roughly 91% found just once. V lost 3 bases to trimming and J lost 5 bases, with 15 bases between them. This CDR3 comprises 15 residues. CDR1 is SGHAT and CDR2 is FQDESV in the germline V gene (reference sequence). About this clone: Antigen specificity is unknown.

This material consisted of peripheral blood, taken 28 days after the second AZD1222 dose. This chain connects TRBV11-1 to TRBJ2-3; perhaps D is TRBD1 or TRBD2 (5 bases each). The clonotype comes from an adult who received the AZD1222 COVID-19 vaccine. CDR3 DNA sequence: TGTGCCAGCAGCTTTTGGGGCGGGTCTAGAGATACGCAGTATTTT. Residues: CASSFWGGSRDTQYF.